This record covers a single T cell receptor beta chain. Its antigen is not identified. This record comes from a study of cytomegalovirus exposure and HLA in healthy donors. Germline V gives CDR1 SGHVS, CDR2 FNYEAQ. V gave up 2 bases and J gave up 7 bases, with 9 bases separating them. The CDR3 has 13 residues. PCR primers comprised 60 Vbeta and 13 Jbeta primers. Profiled with immunoSEQ multiplex PCR; TCRdb holds only in-frame clones, not every one. The sample yields about 140,000 clones, around 85% seen once. Study-wide points: Likely technical artifact: a cluster of highly shared sequence variants. CMV serostatus was the sole immune exposure data available. The study flagged around 160 TCR beta chains as cytomegalovirus-associated. Later analysis revealed greater clonal expansion in HLA-associated TCR beta chains than in equally common others.

The material sequenced was PBMCs. The chain carries TRBV7-6 and TRBJ2-1; TRBD1 might be the D (6 bases). The sequence was obtained from a woman aged 45-65 years in good health and CMV-seropositive. DNA for the CDR3: TGTGCCAGCAGCTTATACAGGGATAATGAGCAGTTCTTC. Its protein product is CASSLYRDNEQFF.